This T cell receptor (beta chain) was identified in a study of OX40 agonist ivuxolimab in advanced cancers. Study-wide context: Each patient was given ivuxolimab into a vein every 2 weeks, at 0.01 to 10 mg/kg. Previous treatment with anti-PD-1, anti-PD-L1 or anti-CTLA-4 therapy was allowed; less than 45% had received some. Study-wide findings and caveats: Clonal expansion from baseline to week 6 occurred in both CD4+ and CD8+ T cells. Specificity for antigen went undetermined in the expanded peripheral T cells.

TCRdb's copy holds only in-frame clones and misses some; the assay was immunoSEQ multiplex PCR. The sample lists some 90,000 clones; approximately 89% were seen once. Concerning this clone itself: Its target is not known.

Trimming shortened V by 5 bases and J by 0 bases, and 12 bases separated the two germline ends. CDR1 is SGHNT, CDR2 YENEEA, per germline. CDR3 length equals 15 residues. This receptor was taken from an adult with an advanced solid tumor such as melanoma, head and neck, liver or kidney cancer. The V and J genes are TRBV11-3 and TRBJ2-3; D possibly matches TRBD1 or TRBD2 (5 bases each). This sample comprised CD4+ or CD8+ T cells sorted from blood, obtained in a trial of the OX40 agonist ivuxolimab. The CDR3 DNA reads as TGTGCCAGCAGCCCTGGGGGAGTTAGCACAGATACGCAGTATTTT. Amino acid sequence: CASSPGGVSTDTQYF.